These T cell receptor beta chains were read from a single sample in a study of T-cell memory formation after mild COVID-19. TCRdb recomputed calls from the 5' RACE reads with MiXCR, one row per CDR3 protein. The sample records 450,000 to 650,000 distinct CDR3 sequences, roughly 18% being singletons. Sequenced input: PBMCs or a T cell subset sorted from them (not recorded which). The receptor set was obtained from an adult woman who had mild COVID-19 (a few samples of this study predate the infection). Cell type and time point are not known. The CDR3 runs from the conserved cysteine through the conserved F or W. Fields, in order: J gene, clone size, V gene, D gene, CDR3 protein, CDR3 DNA. A D gene is named only where the DNA matches it firmly. Clone size appears in some rows only: once, few, many, or a class for an expanded clone.

TRBJ2-2 | - | TRBV12-3/TRBV12-4 | TRBD2 | CASSSTSGSTGELFF | TGTGCCAGCAGTAGCACTAGCGGGAGTACCGGGGAGCTGTTTTTT
TRBJ1-2 | - | TRBV3-1 | - | CASSQDTWQGGSYGYTF | TGTGCCAGCAGCCAAGATACCTGGCAGGGTGGTAGCTATGGCTACACCTTC
TRBJ2-5 | few | TRBV5-6 | - | CASSSPRDFSGETQYF | TGTGCCAGCAGCTCCCCCCGGGACTTCAGTGGAGAGACCCAGTACTTC
TRBJ2-2 | - | TRBV7-3 | - | CASSLTSSGRELFF | TGTGCCAGCAGCTTAACCTCGAGCGGGCGGGAGCTGTTTTTT
TRBJ2-2 | - | TRBV20-1 | - | CSARRWGGRNTGELFF | TGCAGTGCTAGACGGTGGGGGGGCCGGAACACCGGGGAGCTGTTTTTT
TRBJ1-6 | - | TRBV7-2 | - | CASSPLARTVYNSPLHF | TGTGCCAGCAGCCCCCTCGCAAGGACCGTGTATAATTCACCCCTCCACTTT
TRBJ1-1 | - | TRBV10-3 | TRBD1 | CAISGSTGLDTEAFF | TGTGCCATCAGTGGTTCGACAGGGTTGGACACTGAAGCTTTCTTT
TRBJ1-2 | few | TRBV5-6 | - | CASSLEAGFGRNGYTF | TGTGCCAGCAGCCTTGAGGCAGGGTTTGGGAGAAATGGCTACACCTTC
TRBJ2-3 | - | TRBV20-1 | - | CSARDGGTSTDTQYF | TGCAGTGCTAGAGACGGAGGGACTAGCACAGATACGCAGTATTTT
TRBJ2-1 | few | TRBV28 | - | CASSGTQENEQFF | TGTGCCAGCAGCGGGACACAGGAGAATGAGCAGTTCTTC
TRBJ2-7 | few | TRBV27 | - | CASSFGGTEYEQYF | TGTGCCAGCAGTTTTGGCGGAACCGAATACGAGCAGTACTTC
TRBJ2-7 | many | TRBV7-9 | - | CASSLLGGPYEQYF | TGTGCCAGCAGCTTACTTGGGGGGCCCTACGAGCAGTACTTC
TRBJ1-5 | few | TRBV2 | - | CASTGSLGSNQPQHF | TGTGCCAGCACTGGGTCCCTTGGGAGCAATCAGCCCCAGCATTTT
TRBJ2-7 | few | TRBV25-1 | - | CASKGSPVEGPGFHEQYF | TGTGCCAGCAAGGGGAGCCCCGTCGAAGGCCCGGGTTTCCACGAGCAGTACTTC
TRBJ1-2 | - | TRBV24-1 | - | CATSGRNQRVGYTF | TGTGCCACCAGTGGCAGGAACCAGCGTGTGGGCTACACCTTC
TRBJ2-1 | - | TRBV7-3 | TRBD2 | CASSRLAGVSYNEQFF | TGTGCCAGCAGCCGACTAGCGGGAGTCTCCTACAATGAGCAGTTCTTC
TRBJ2-3 | - | TRBV24-1 | - | CATSDQNTQYF | TGTGCCACCAGTGATCAGAATACGCAGTATTTT
TRBJ2-5 | - | TRBV12-3/TRBV12-4 | - | CASSWGFETQYF | TGTGCCAGCAGTTGGGGTTTCGAGACCCAGTACTTC
TRBJ2-5 | few | TRBV7-3 | - | CASSLSTDQETQYF | TGTGCCAGCAGCTTATCGACCGACCAAGAGACCCAGTACTTC
TRBJ2-2 | - | TRBV6-6 | - | CASIGGQKNTGELFF | TGTGCCAGCATTGGGGGGCAGAAAAACACCGGGGAGCTGTTTTTT
TRBJ2-1 | few | TRBV5-6 | - | CASSLWFNEQFF | TGTGCCAGCAGCTTGTGGTTCAATGAGCAGTTCTTC
TRBJ2-7 | - | TRBV12-3/TRBV12-4 | TRBD2 | CASKNKAGVHEQYF | TGTGCCAGCAAGAATAAAGCGGGAGTGCACGAGCAGTACTTC
TRBJ2-3 | - | TRBV24-1 | - | CATSDSRASSHTDTQYF | TGTGCCACCAGTGATTCAAGGGCCTCCTCACACACAGATACGCAGTATTTT
TRBJ1-2 | - | TRBV4-3 | - | CASSLSPATIYGYTF | TGCGCCAGCAGCTTAAGCCCCGCAACTATCTATGGCTACACCTTC
TRBJ2-2 | - | TRBV7-2 | - | CASSLVLGGELFF | TGTGCCAGCAGCTTAGTTTTGGGCGGGGAGCTGTTTTTT
TRBJ1-6 | - | TRBV6-2/TRBV6-3 | TRBD1 | CASSYPTGGVGSPLHF | TGTGCCAGCAGTTACCCCACAGGGGGCGTCGGTTCACCCCTCCACTTT
TRBJ2-1 | many | TRBV5-1 | TRBD2 | CASSSGRTYNEQFF | TGCGCCAGCAGCAGCGGGAGAACCTACAATGAGCAGTTCTTC
TRBJ1-2 | - | TRBV12-3/TRBV12-4 | - | CASSLFAGKANYGYTF | TGTGCCAGCAGTTTATTCGCGGGGAAGGCTAACTATGGCTACACCTTC
TRBJ2-1 | few | TRBV9 | TRBD1 | CASSLDGTGNNEQFF | TGTGCCAGCAGCCTAGACGGGACAGGGAACAATGAGCAGTTCTTC
TRBJ2-3 | few | TRBV30 | TRBD2 | CAWTSGFTDTQYF | TGTGCCTGGACTAGCGGTTTCACAGATACGCAGTATTTT
TRBJ2-6 | few | TRBV5-5 | - | CASSLDETSSGANVLTF | TGTGCCAGCAGCTTGGATGAAACCAGCTCTGGGGCCAACGTCCTGACTTTC
TRBJ2-7 | few | TRBV3-1 | - | CASSQERRAAYEQYF | TGTGCCAGCAGCCAAGAGAGGCGAGCGGCCTACGAGCAGTACTTC
TRBJ2-1 | few | TRBV20-1 | TRBD2 | CSLTSGRGNEQFF | TGCAGCTTGACTAGCGGGAGAGGCAATGAGCAGTTCTTC
TRBJ1-2 | - | TRBV2 | - | CASRPTFSEQRYGYTF | TGTGCCAGCAGGCCGACCTTCTCCGAACAGCGCTATGGCTACACCTTC
TRBJ2-2 | - | TRBV20-1 | TRBD2 | CSAYASGANTGELFF | TGCAGTGCCTATGCTAGCGGGGCGAACACCGGGGAGCTGTTTTTT
TRBJ2-3 | - | TRBV7-2 | - | CASSFESTDTQYF | TGTGCCAGCAGCTTTGAGAGCACAGATACGCAGTATTTT
TRBJ2-3 | few | TRBV6-5 | TRBD2 | CASSYSPTSGADTQYF | TGTGCCAGCAGTTACTCCCCGACTAGCGGGGCGGATACGCAGTATTTT
TRBJ2-1 | - | TRBV6-5 | - | CASSWGHEQFF | TGTGCCAGCAGTTGGGGTCATGAGCAGTTCTTC
TRBJ2-2 | few | TRBV19 | - | CASRPDLPGELFF | TGTGCCAGTAGGCCAGATCTTCCCGGGGAGCTGTTTTTT
TRBJ2-5 | many | TRBV29-1 | - | CSVLQRPVETQYF | TGCAGCGTTCTCCAGCGCCCGGTGGAGACCCAGTACTTC
TRBJ2-1 | - | TRBV24-1 | TRBD2 | CATSDFTGGREQFF | TGTGCCACCAGTGATTTTACGGGGGGGCGGGAGCAGTTCTTC
TRBJ2-2 | few | TRBV15 | TRBD2 | CATSRAYGGRGELFF | TGTGCCACCAGCAGGGCCTACGGCGGGAGAGGGGAGCTGTTTTTT
TRBJ1-1 | - | TRBV14 | - | CASSRGQTNTEAFF | TGTGCCAGCAGCCGCGGACAGACGAACACTGAAGCTTTCTTT
TRBJ2-3 | - | TRBV5-1 | TRBD2 | CASSPEREWDTQYF | TGCGCCAGCAGCCCTGAGCGGGAGTGGGATACGCAGTATTTT
TRBJ1-5 | few | TRBV12-3/TRBV12-4 | - | CASGWTVNQPQHF | TGTGCCAGCGGCTGGACAGTAAATCAGCCCCAGCATTTT
TRBJ1-2 | many | TRBV6-5 | TRBD1 | CASSYEGQSYGYTF | TGTGCCAGCAGTTACGAGGGACAGAGCTATGGCTACACCTTC
TRBJ1-2 | - | TRBV29-1 | TRBD1 | CSAKQGTYGYTF | TGCAGCGCTAAACAGGGGACCTATGGCTACACCTTC
TRBJ2-1 | - | TRBV7-2 | TRBD2 | CASSPGLAGGRPTLYNEQFF | TGTGCCAGCAGCCCGGGACTAGCGGGAGGGCGCCCGACCCTTTACAATGAGCAGTTCTTC
TRBJ1-2 | - | TRBV7-2 | TRBD1 | CASSRDRGDGYTF | TGTGCCAGCAGTCGGGACAGAGGGGATGGCTACACCTTC
TRBJ2-2 | few | TRBV5-1 | - | CASSLVRGSSTGELFF | TGCGCCAGCAGCTTGGTTAGGGGATCGAGCACCGGGGAGCTGTTTTTT
TRBJ2-7 | - | TRBV9 | TRBD1 | CASSVGGTGYLYEQYF | TGTGCCAGCAGCGTAGGCGGGACAGGGTATCTCTACGAGCAGTACTTC
TRBJ2-1 | - | TRBV14 | - | CASSQWGNNEQFF | TGTGCCAGCAGCCAATGGGGAAACAATGAGCAGTTCTTC
TRBJ2-1 | - | TRBV25-1 | TRBD2 | CASSPRTSGGRNEQFF | TGTGCCAGCAGCCCGAGGACTAGCGGGGGGAGAAATGAGCAGTTCTTC
TRBJ2-3 | - | TRBV20-1 | TRBD2 | CSAPQAGGRDTQYF | TGCAGTGCTCCCCAAGCGGGAGGGAGGGATACGCAGTATTTT
TRBJ2-7 | few | TRBV24-1 | - | CATGHGVSYEQYF | TGTGCCACCGGGCACGGGGTTTCCTACGAGCAGTACTTC
TRBJ1-2 | - | TRBV7-9 | TRBD1 | CASSTGQGYKRGYTF | TGTGCCAGCAGTACCGGACAGGGGTACAAACGGGGCTACACCTTC
TRBJ1-2 | few | TRBV7-9 | - | CASSGMGVVTF | TGTGCCAGCAGCGGGATGGGGGTAGTCACCTTC
TRBJ2-7 | - | TRBV7-7 | - | CASSLAIGNNEQYF | TGTGCTAGCAGCTTAGCGATAGGAAACAACGAGCAGTACTTC